Presented here are 24 T cell receptor beta chains from one specimen sequenced in a study of T cell repertoires in cytomegalovirus infection. MiXCR was run by TCRdb on the reads, yielding one entry per CDR3 protein. The top ten clones hold approximately 60% of a sample with about 220,000 distinct CDR3 sequences, 38% of them seen once. No antigen is known for these receptors. Sequencing was performed on CD8+ T cells from cultured PBMCs, taken from culture after CMV antigen stimulation. The receptors were sampled from a human donor in good health (CMV status not recorded). Some clones in this sample may be carry-over from other donors' samples.

V usage is TRBV5-1 and J usage is TRBJ2-1, with 14 bases aligning to TRBD2. The CDR3 loop spans 17 amino acids. The germline V gene has CDR1 SGHRS and CDR2 YFSETQ. J lost 4 bases, V lost 6 bases, and 9 bases had no gene match. The CDR3 is CASTPVRLAGGYNEQFF. The CDR3 DNA reads as TGCGCCAGCACTCCCGTGAGACTAGCGGGAGGGTACAATGAGCAGTTCTTC.

The rearrangement links TRBV5-4 to TRBJ2-7; a weak D match, TRBD2 (5 bases). The CDR3 extends over 14 amino acids. Germline V gene data show CDR1 as SGHNT and CDR2 as YYREEE (reference sequence). Trimming left V 2 bases short and J 3 bases short, with 12 bases between. DNA of the CDR3: TGTGCCAGCAGCTTCCGAGGGTTAGACTACGAGCAGTACTTC. Translating it yields CASSFRGLDYEQYF.

This clonotype was counted ten times or more. The V and J genes are TRBV9 and TRBJ2-1; D remains unclear. Germline V gene sequence: CDR1 SGDLS, CDR2 YYNGEE. V was cut by 0 bases and J by 2 bases, with 9 bases left in between. The CDR3 runs to 15 residues. CDR3 loop: CASSVARVPYNEQFF. The CDR3 DNA reads as TGTGCCAGCAGCGTAGCTAGGGTCCCCTACAATGAGCAGTTCTTC.

This clonotype was counted between two and nine times. This chain connects TRBV29-1 to TRBJ2-1; possible D gene TRBD1, 5 bases. From germline, CDR1 is SQVTM and CDR2 ANQGSEA. V lost 6 bases and J lost 3, with 15 bases in between. CDR3 length: 14 amino acids. The CDR3 coding sequence is TGCAGCGTCCCCGTGGGCAGGGTCTACAATGAGCAGTTCTTC. Translating gives CSVPVGRVYNEQFF.

V gene TRBV27 combines with J gene TRBJ2-7; D possibly corresponds to TRBD1 (5 bases). V was cut by 5 bases and J by 7 bases, with 12 bases left in between. This CDR3 region has 12 residues. The germline gives CDR1 MNHEY, CDR2 SMNVEV (reference sequence). CDR3 sequence reads: CASSPVGREQYF. CDR3 DNA sequence: TGTGCCAGCAGTCCGGTGGGGCGTGAGCAGTACTTC.

V is TRBV6-5 and J is TRBJ2-3; 10 bases fit TRBD2. This CDR3 comprises 15 residues. V was clipped by 4 bases and J by 7 bases; unmatched bases: 8. CDR1 and CDR2 (germline): MNHEY, SVGAGI. The CDR3 DNA reads as TGTGCCAGCAGTTCTTGGACTAGCGGAAACTATACGCAGTATTTT. Translating gives CASSSWTSGNYTQYF.

The sample holds a few counts of this clonotype. This chain connects TRBV20-1 to TRBJ2-3, with TRBD2 matching 11 bases. There are 14 residues in the CDR3. Germline CDR1 and CDR2: DFQATT and SNEGSKA (reference sequence). J was trimmed by 3 bases and V by 6 bases; bases with no gene match: 5. The CDR3 protein is CSADTSGSTDTQYF. CDR3 DNA: TGCAGTGCAGATACTAGCGGGAGTACAGATACGCAGTATTTT.

The genes are TRBV11-2 and TRBJ1-5; D is unresolved. This CDR3 is 15 amino acids long. The V end was cut by 0 bases, the J end by 5 bases, with 11 bases between. The germline V gene encodes CDR1 SGHAT and CDR2 FQNNGV. CDR3 DNA: TGTGCCAGCAGCTTAGATCAATGGCGAGATCAGCCCCAGCATTTT. As protein: CASSLDQWRDQPQHF.

This sequence joins TRBV5-1 and TRBJ1-4; D possibly corresponds to TRBD1 (6 bases). Between the trimmed V and J ends, which lost 0 bases and 2 bases, there was a span of 11 bases. The CDR3 has 16 amino acids. CDR1 and CDR2 from the germline V gene are SGHRS and YFSETQ. DNA for the CDR3: TGCGCCAGCAGCTTGGAGTTAGGGGGGACTAATGAAAAACTGTTTTTT. Its translation is CASSLELGGTNEKLFF.

The chain combines TRBV7-2 with TRBJ2-1; D ambiguous. In germline, CDR1 is SGHTA, CDR2 FQGNSA. Trimming took off 5 bases at V and 5 bases at J, with 7 bases between the two ends. This CDR3 region has 12 residues. CDR3 residues: CASSPKNNEQFF. The CDR3 DNA reads TGTGCCAGCAGCCCTAAAAACAATGAGCAGTTCTTC.

The CDR3 is CASSQDRETGYEQYF. As DNA, the CDR3 is TGTGCCAGCAGCCAAGATAGGGAGACAGGGTACGAGCAGTACTTC. The chain couples TRBV4-2 to TRBJ2-7; 7 bases match TRBD1. J lost 4 bases, V lost 0 bases, and 6 bases had no gene match. The length of the CDR3 is 15 residues. Germline CDR1 and CDR2: LGHNA and YNFKEQ.

About this clonotype itself: A much larger clone lies one base from this, so it may be a read error. This chain connects TRBV12-3 or TRBV12-4 to TRBJ2-2; no definite D call. This CDR3 contains 14 residues. Trimming left V 6 bases short and J 1 base short, with 9 bases between. Here the CDR3 reads CASSLDLNTGELFF. Written as DNA, the CDR3 is TGTGCCAGCAGCCTAGACCTGAACACCGGGGAGCTGTTTTTT.

V usage is TRBV12-3 or TRBV12-4 and J usage is TRBJ2-1, with a tentative D call TRBD2 (5 bases). This CDR3 has 13 residues. V dropped 5 bases and J dropped 6 bases, with 11 bases sitting between them. Written as DNA, the CDR3 is TGTGCCAGCAGTATCGGACTGAGCAATGAGCAGTTCTTC. Its translation: CASSIGLSNEQFF.

This chain links TRBV24-1 with TRBJ2-2; 9 nucleotides match TRBD2. V was clipped by 4 bases and J by 6 bases; unmatched bases: 8. This CDR3 comprises 16 residues. Germline V CDR1 and CDR2: KGHDR, SFDVKD. The CDR3 bases are TGTGCCACCAGTGACCAGGGACTAGCCAGGCCCGGGGAGCTGTTTTTT. Amino acids: CATSDQGLARPGELFF.

The count of this clonotype is one. This sequence joins TRBV19 and TRBJ2-1, with 11 nucleotides matching TRBD2. V was clipped by 6 bases and J by 5 bases; unmatched bases: 6. The CDR3 loop spans 15 amino acids. Germline V gives CDR1 LNHDA, CDR2 SQIVND (reference sequence). The CDR3 here is CASSGTSGENNEQFF. The CDR3 DNA is TGTGCCAGTAGCGGGACTAGCGGAGAAAACAATGAGCAGTTCTTC.

About this clonotype itself: A much larger clonotype is one base distant, so this may be a read error. The chain carries TRBV7-8 and TRBJ2-3; 8 bases line up with TRBD1. The V gene's germline CDR1 is SGHVS and CDR2 FQNEAQ. The length of the CDR3 is 16 residues. In DNA, the CDR3 is TGTGCCAGAAGCTTTCAGGGGGCGGTAGGGACAGATACGCAGTATTTT. Amino acids: CARSFQGAVGTDTQYF.

In its sample, this clonotype was seen many times. This chain links TRBV7-8 with TRBJ1-3; no definite D call. CDR3 length: 18 residues. The V gene's germline CDR1 is SGHVS and CDR2 FQNEAQ. The ends were cut back, 4 bases at V and 1 base at J, with 20 bases in the middle. CDR3: CASSYRPLKDRSGNTIYF. The DNA for the CDR3 is TGTGCCAGCAGCTATAGGCCACTGAAAGACCGATCTGGAAACACCATATATTTT.

This clonotype occurred once. The DNA of the CDR3 is TGTGCCAGCAGCAAAGCGGGAGCCTACAATGAGCAGTTCTTC. This gives the protein CASSKAGAYNEQFF. V usage is TRBV27 and J usage is TRBJ2-1; 8 bases map to TRBD2. Germline V lookup: CDR1 MNHEY, CDR2 SMNVEV (reference sequence). This CDR3 comprises 14 residues. V gave up 6 bases and J gave up 2 bases; unmatched junction bases: 3.

This clonotype was observed at least ten times. The chain joins TRBV7-9 to TRBJ2-7; D gene unclear. V was trimmed by 4 bases and J by 0 bases, leaving 13 bases between them. The CDR3 runs 15 residues. Looked up from germline, CDR1 is SEHNR and CDR2 is FQNEAQ (reference sequence). The CDR3 DNA is TGTGCCAGCAGCTCAGTCCCTTCCGACTCCTACGAGCAGTACTTC. Amino acid sequence: CASSSVPSDSYEQYF. The full variable domain, in which reference TRBV7-9 and TRBJ2-7 provide the parts outside the CDR3, is DTGVSQNPRHKITKRGQNVTFRCDPISEHNRLYWYRQTLGQGPEFLTYFQNEAQLEKSRLLSDRFSAERPKGSFSTLEIQRTEQGDSAMYLCASSSVPSDSYEQYFGPGTRLTVT.

The V call is TRBV27, the J call TRBJ2-3; TRBD1 or TRBD2 may be the D gene (5 bases each). This CDR3 has 12 residues. Germline CDR1 reads MNHEY; CDR2 reads SMNVEV (reference sequence). V lost 6 bases, J lost 5 bases, and 9 bases lay in between. CDR3 residues: CASRAGGDTQYF. The CDR3 nucleotides are TGTGCCAGCAGGGCTGGGGGAGATACGCAGTATTTT.

By proportion, this clonotype is medium-sized. The gene calls are TRBV6-1 and TRBJ1-4, with 8 bases aligning to TRBD1. The germline V gene encodes CDR1 MNHNS and CDR2 SASEGT. With V trimmed by 6 bases and J by 8 bases, 14 bases remained unmatched. The CDR3 loop spans 16 amino acids. The CDR3 sequence is CASRGLTGELGEKLFF. The CDR3 coding sequence is TGTGCCAGCAGGGGGTTGACAGGGGAATTGGGAGAAAAACTGTTTTTT.

This clonotype has more than one count but fewer than ten. This rearrangement joins TRBV6-1 to TRBJ1-2, with TRBD1 matching over 10 bases. CDR1 MNHNS and CDR2 SASEGT come from the germline V gene. The CDR3 sequence is 13 residues long. The V segment lost 8 bases and the J segment 7 bases; nucleotides outside the gene matches: 7. This chain's CDR3 is CASGPGQGFGYTF. The CDR3 DNA is TGTGCCAGCGGGCCGGGACAGGGGTTTGGCTACACCTTC.

The rearrangement joins TRBV30 to TRBJ2-7; D unclear. The CDR3 sequence is 12 residues long. Germline V gene lookup returns CDR1 GTSNPN and CDR2 SVGIG (reference sequence). The V gene lost 3 bases and the J gene lost 5 bases, with 11 bases spanning the gap. The CDR3 loop is CAWRELGNEQYF. The DNA for the CDR3 is TGTGCCTGGAGGGAATTGGGGAACGAGCAGTACTTC.

This clonotype was recorded at least ten times. The chain is built from TRBV4-2 and TRBJ1-2; tentatively, D is TRBD1 (5 bases). The V end lost 0 bases, the J end lost 3 bases, and 17 bases lay between the germline ends. The germline gives CDR1 LGHNA, CDR2 YNFKEQ. The CDR3 length is 17 residues. CDR3 amino acids: CASSQEGAAGRDYGYTF. The CDR3 nucleotides are TGTGCCAGCAGCCAAGAAGGGGCGGCAGGGAGAGACTATGGCTACACCTTC.